The 19 T cell receptor beta chains listed next were all sequenced from one sample in a study of control samples from healthy donors and cancer patients. The data were produced by immunoSEQ multiplex PCR, yet TCRdb's version contains in-frame clones alone and is incomplete. The sample lists 60,000 to 70,000 clones, roughly 82% occurring once. Sequencing input: PBMCs. Receptors were obtained from a woman aged 45-65 years with lung cancer.

This clone was observed a single time. The V and J genes are TRBV4-3 and TRBJ1-1; 10 nucleotides agree with TRBD1. The CDR3 is 15 amino acids. Trimming at V came to 0 bases and at J to 3 bases, leaving 1 base not matched to a gene. Germline assignment: CDR1 LGHNA and CDR2 YSLEER. The CDR3 DNA follows: TGCGCCAGCAGCCAAGAGGGGACAGGGGACACTGAAGCTTTCTTT. It translates to CASSQEGTGDTEAFF.

The V gene is TRBV5-1, the J gene TRBJ2-3; 8 positions agree with TRBD2. The CDR3 loop spans 16 amino acids. The ends lost 0 bases at V and 2 bases at J; junction bases unmatched: 5. The V gene's germline CDR1 is SGHRS and CDR2 YFSETQ. CDR3 DNA: TGCGCCAGCAGCTTGGAAGCGGGGGCATCCACAGATACGCAGTATTTT. This gives the protein CASSLEAGASTDTQYF.

The chain is built from TRBV7-9 and TRBJ1-1; 7 nucleotides align to TRBD1. The J segment lost 0 bases and the V segment lost 5 bases, leaving 12 bases of the junction unmatched. The germline CDR1 and CDR2 sequences are SEHNR and FQNEAQ (reference sequence). The CDR3 loop spans 17 amino acids. The CDR3 nucleotides are TGTGCCAGCAGCCGAAACCTGGGACAGCTTATGAACACTGAAGCTTTCTTT. Translating gives CASSRNLGQLMNTEAFF.

This chain connects TRBV29-1 to TRBJ2-7; 8 bases match TRBD1. After removal of 8 bases from V and 2 bases from J, the junction contained 5 bases not matched to a gene. This CDR3 contains 12 residues. Germline V gene lookup returns CDR1 SQVTM and CDR2 ANQGSEA. Here the CDR3 reads CSTRQGPYEQYF. As DNA, the CDR3 is TGCAGCACAAGACAGGGGCCCTACGAGCAGTACTTC.

Written as DNA, the CDR3 is TGTGCCAGCAGTCCGCCGGGACTAGCGGGGGGAGGGTCCTACAATGAGCAGTTCTTC. Its protein is CASSPPGLAGGGSYNEQFF. V gene TRBV27 combines with J gene TRBJ2-1; 15 bases agree with TRBD2. The length of the CDR3 is 19 residues. Trimming removed 5 bases from V and 1 base from J; junction bases left unmatched: 9. Germline CDR1 reads MNHEY; CDR2 reads SMNVEV (reference sequence).

The chain joins TRBV11-2 to TRBJ2-5; D might be TRBD2 (5 bases). Trimming removed 5 bases from V and 1 base from J, with 14 bases in between. The germline CDR1 and CDR2 sequences are SGHAT and FQNNGV. The CDR3 has 15 residues. CDR3 loop: CASSRTRAPQETQYF. The CDR3 DNA reads as TGTGCCAGCAGCCGAACTAGGGCGCCCCAAGAGACCCAGTACTTC.

The V gene is TRBV5-1, the J gene TRBJ2-1; possible D gene TRBD1, 6 bases. V dropped 3 bases and J dropped 2 bases, with 12 bases sitting between them. This CDR3 has 15 amino acids. Germline V lookup: CDR1 SGHRS, CDR2 YFSETQ. The CDR3 nucleotides are TGCGCCAGCAGCTGGACAGATTCTACCTACAATGAGCAGTTCTTC. It codes for CASSWTDSTYNEQFF.

This chain links TRBV6-5 with TRBJ1-6; no clear D. In germline, CDR1 is MNHEY, CDR2 SVGAGI. The CDR3 has 15 residues. V was shortened by 5 bases and J by 0 bases, with 8 bases between the two germline ends. The CDR3, as DNA: TGTGCCAGCAGTACACTGAGCTCCTATAATTCACCCCTCCACTTT. Translated, it gives CASSTLSSYNSPLHF.

The count of this clone is one. The V and J genes are TRBV10-3 and TRBJ1-1; the match to TRBD1 covers 8 bases. The CDR3 contains 13 residues. Germline loops: CDR1 ENHRY, CDR2 SYGVKD. J lost 5 bases, V lost 7 bases, and 6 bases had no gene match. CDR3 loop: CAITRTGRTEAFF. The CDR3 nucleotides are TGTGCCATCACCCGGACAGGGAGGACTGAAGCTTTCTTT.

V usage is TRBV3-1 (or the pseudogene TRBV3-2) and J usage is TRBJ2-7; D is uncertain. In germline, CDR1 is LGHDT, CDR2 YNNKEL (reference sequence). V shed 5 bases and J shed 3 bases, with 5 bases lying between them. This CDR3 has 11 amino acids. DNA of the CDR3: TGTGCCAGCAGCTCTTACTACGAGCAGTACTTC. Translated, it gives CASSSYYEQYF.

The rearrangement uses TRBV7-2 and TRBJ2-3; 12 bases agree with TRBD2. The CDR3 has 15 amino acids. CDR1 and CDR2 (germline): SGHTA, FQGNSA. After removal of 4 bases from V and 4 bases from J, the junction contained 3 bases not matched to a gene. CDR3 sequence: CASSWTSGAADTQYF. The CDR3 nucleotides read TGTGCCAGCAGCTGGACTAGCGGGGCTGCAGATACGCAGTATTTT.

This chain links TRBV2 with TRBJ2-6; D uncertain. Germline V CDR1 and CDR2: SNHLY, FYNNEI. V was cut by 3 bases and J by 4 bases, with 7 bases left in between. The CDR3 is made up of 14 amino acids. The CDR3 loop reads CASSENPGANVLTF. In DNA form, the CDR3 reads TGTGCCAGCAGTGAGAACCCCGGGGCCAACGTCCTGACTTTC. Looking up the rest from reference TRBV2 and TRBJ2-6 gives the full variable domain: EPEVTQTPSHQVTQMGQEVILRCVPISNHLYFYWYRQILGQKVEFLVSFYNNEISEKSEIFDDQFSVERPDGSNFTLKIRSTKLEDSAMYFCASSENPGANVLTFGAGSRLTVL.

The gene calls are TRBV6-5 and TRBJ1-1; unclear D gene. Trimming pared 3 bases from V and 0 bases from J, leaving 14 bases between. The CDR3 totals 16 residues. The germline V gene encodes CDR1 MNHEY and CDR2 SVGAGI. DNA of the CDR3: TGTGCCAGCAGTTATGTAGCCGGGGTCATGAACACTGAAGCTTTCTTT. Its translation is CASSYVAGVMNTEAFF.

The rearrangement joins TRBV3-1 (or the pseudogene TRBV3-2) to TRBJ2-5; D call uncertain. The ends were cut back, 2 bases at V and 2 bases at J, with 6 bases in the middle. Germline-derived CDR1 and CDR2 are LGHDT and YNNKEL (reference sequence). This CDR3 spans 13 amino acids. This chain's CDR3 is CASSQLVQETQYF. CDR3 coding DNA: TGTGCCAGCAGCCAACTCGTACAAGAGACCCAGTACTTC.

The CDR3 DNA reads TGTGCCAGCAGCGTAGGCAATAGTGCGAATGAGCAGTTCTTC. Protein product: CASSVGNSANEQFF. The chain carries TRBV9 and TRBJ2-1, with D unclear. With 0 bases removed from V and 7 bases from J, the gap between germline ends came to 11 bases. Germline V CDR1 and CDR2: SGDLS, YYNGEE. The CDR3 has 14 residues.

Here the CDR3 DNA reads TGTGCCAGCAGCTTAAGTAACGGACAAGATACGCAGTATTTT. It yields the protein CASSLSNGQDTQYF. The rearrangement links TRBV7-3 to TRBJ2-3; D is possibly TRBD1 (5 bases). The V and J ends lost 1 base and 5 bases respectively, with 10 bases between them. The CDR3 is made up of 14 amino acids. Germline values: CDR1 SGHTA, CDR2 FQGTGA.

The chain has TRBV5-1 and TRBJ2-3; no clear D gene. The germline V gene encodes CDR1 SGHRS and CDR2 YFSETQ. The V end lost 0 bases, the J end lost 3 bases, and 5 bases lay between the germline ends. This CDR3 spans 13 amino acids. The CDR3 DNA is TGCGCCAGCAGCTTGGACTATACAGATACGCAGTATTTT. Protein: CASSLDYTDTQYF.

The chain has TRBV5-1 and TRBJ1-2, with D uncertain. Per germline, CDR1 SGHRS and CDR2 YFSETQ. This CDR3 has 15 amino acids. Trimming left V 3 bases short and J 5 bases short, with 17 bases between. This CDR3 is CASSSPGAGEYGYTF. The CDR3 bases are TGCGCCAGCAGCTCGCCGGGAGCGGGAGAATATGGCTACACCTTC.

In regard to this clone: Other DNA sequences in the sample encode the same CDR3. CDR3 sequence reads: CASSQGNGYSGNTIYF. In nucleotides, the CDR3 is TGCGCCAGCAGCCAGGGTAACGGATACTCTGGAAACACCATATATTTT. This chain connects TRBV4-1 to TRBJ1-3; D is uncertain. V was shortened by 3 bases and J by 0 bases, with 12 bases between the two germline ends. CDR1 MGHRA and CDR2 YSYEKL come from the germline V gene. The CDR3 has 16 residues.